What follows are 21 T cell receptor beta chains derived from one specimen sequenced in a study of T-cell memory formation after mild COVID-19 listed by TCRdb under 2021. To prepare the library, 5' RACE was applied. Instrument used: Illumina NovaSeq 6000. TCRdb passed the public sequencing reads through fastp at Q25 and MiXCR, retaining productive beta sequences. Merged by CDR3 protein, the rows form single entries marked with the most common genes and DNA. Within this sample are some 64,000 distinct CDR3 sequences, with 9% to 9.5% of them counted one time only. The ten largest clones represent around 1.1% of the sample. Specimen: PBMCs or a T cell subset sorted from them (not recorded which). The receptor source for this set is a man younger than 35 who had mild COVID-19 (a few samples of this study predate the infection). The sample titles of this study are shuffled in the database, so cell type and time point are left out; the donor was told from shared clones.

This clonotype was seen many times. The rearrangement joins TRBV9 to TRBJ2-7, with 9 nucleotides matching TRBD2. The CDR3 is 14 residues long. Germline V gene data show CDR1 as SGDLS and CDR2 as YYNGEE. Trimming at V came to 4 bases and at J to 2 bases, leaving 4 bases not matched to a gene. The CDR3 DNA reads as TGTGCCAGCAGCCCGGGACTAGCTGCCTACGAGCAGTACTTC. It translates to CASSPGLAAYEQYF.

This clonotype appeared a few times. V gene TRBV6-5 combines with J gene TRBJ2-4; D not certain. Germline V gene sequence: CDR1 MNHEY, CDR2 SVGAGI. CDR3 length: 14 residues. The V and J ends lost 6 bases and 6 bases respectively, with 15 bases between them. The CDR3 DNA reads TGTGCCAGCAGAGTCCTGCTAGGTGCAAACATTCAGTACTTC. This translates into CASRVLLGANIQYF.

This clonotype occurred many times. The chain carries TRBV4-1 and TRBJ2-4; 8 bases are a match to TRBD1. The junction had 11 bases not matched to a gene; V was cut back by 5 bases and J by 8 bases. The CDR3 is made up of 15 amino acids. Germline assignment: CDR1 MGHRA and CDR2 YSYEKL. Here the CDR3 DNA reads TGCGCCAGCAGCGCGGGTCCAGGGGGCGCGGACATTCAGTACTTC. The encoded protein is CASSAGPGGADIQYF.

The rearrangement uses TRBV19 and TRBJ2-1; 8 bases fit TRBD1. From germline, CDR1 is LNHDA and CDR2 SQIVND (reference sequence). The CDR3 covers 15 residues. Trimming removed 4 bases from V and 13 bases from J; junction bases left unmatched: 15. The CDR3 region is CASSTYSGTGGLQFF. For the CDR3, the DNA is TGTGCCAGTAGTACTTATTCCGGGACAGGCGGCTTACAGTTCTTC.

The chain recombines TRBV7-2 with TRBJ1-2, with 9 bases aligning to TRBD1. Per the germline V gene, CDR1 is SGHTA and CDR2 is FQGNSA. The CDR3 loop spans 15 amino acids. V trimming: 0 bases; J trimming: 4 bases; junction bases outside the gene matches: 3. This chain's CDR3 is CASSLARTGVYGYTF. Written as DNA, the CDR3 is TGTGCCAGCAGCTTAGCGCGGACAGGGGTCTATGGCTACACCTTC.

This clonotype was observed a few times. The chain combines TRBV7-2 with TRBJ2-1; D is possibly TRBD2 (7 bases). Germline CDR1 is SGHTA and CDR2 is FQGNSA. V gave up 1 base and J gave up 10 bases, with 11 bases separating them. This CDR3 is 13 amino acids long. DNA of the CDR3: TGTGCCAGCAGCTTAGGGGGGGGCAGGGAGCAGTTCTTC. This gives the protein CASSLGGGREQFF.

This clonotype was detected many times. The chain employs TRBV24-1 and TRBJ2-1, with a possible D match to TRBD2 (6 bases). Germline V lookup: CDR1 KGHDR, CDR2 SFDVKD. This CDR3 comprises 14 residues. Trimming shortened V by 10 bases and J by 4 bases, and 16 bases separated the two germline ends. The CDR3 sequence: CATSHGGSYNEQFF. The CDR3 coding sequence is TGTGCCACTTCCCACGGGGGATCATACAATGAGCAGTTCTTC.

This clonotype has only a few counts. The chain is built from TRBV7-2 and TRBJ1-6; a weak D match, TRBD1 (6 bases). The CDR3 extends over 16 amino acids. Germline CDR1 is SGHTA and CDR2 is FQGNSA. Trimming shortened V by 4 bases and J by 4 bases, and 14 bases separated the two germline ends. CDR3 protein: CASSSYRGGYNSPLHF. The CDR3 DNA follows: TGTGCCAGCAGCTCCTATAGGGGGGGTTATAATTCACCCCTCCACTTT.

This clonotype has only a few counts. CDR3 in amino acids: CASTGGRETQYF. The CDR3 DNA is TGTGCCAGCACAGGGGGCAGAGAGACCCAGTACTTC. The chain uses TRBV12-3 or TRBV12-4 and TRBJ2-5; 8 bases fit TRBD1. Trimming at V came to 7 bases and at J to 4 bases, leaving 2 bases not matched to a gene. The CDR3 is 12 residues long.

The V and J genes are TRBV7-2 and TRBJ1-1; no firm D call. V was shortened by 5 bases and J by 2 bases, with 12 bases between the two germline ends. Germline-derived CDR1 and CDR2 are SGHTA and FQGNSA. This CDR3 contains 14 residues. The CDR3 DNA reads as TGTGCCAGCAGCCCGCGACCCATAAACACTGAAGCTTTCTTT. This gives the protein CASSPRPINTEAFF.

This clonotype was counted a few times. The chain carries TRBV20-1 and TRBJ2-2; TRBD2 agrees at 7 bases. The J segment lost 3 bases and the V segment lost 0 bases, leaving 4 bases of the junction unmatched. Looked up from germline, CDR1 is DFQATT and CDR2 is SNEGSKA (reference sequence). This CDR3 comprises 15 residues. The CDR3 DNA follows: TGCAGTGCTAGAGATCCTAGCGGATACACCGGGGAGCTGTTTTTT. This translates into CSARDPSGYTGELFF.

This clonotype was recorded a few times. The chain recombines TRBV7-9 with TRBJ2-1; unclear D gene. The CDR3 consists of 13 residues. Trimming took off 1 base at V and 6 bases at J, with 7 bases between the two ends. Germline values: CDR1 SEHNR, CDR2 FQNEAQ (reference sequence). The CDR3 sequence: CASSLGLSNEQFF. The CDR3 bases are TGTGCCAGCAGCTTAGGTCTCAGCAATGAGCAGTTCTTC. Supplemented by reference TRBV7-9 and TRBJ2-1, the full variable domain reads DTGVSQNPRHKITKRGQNVTFRCDPISEHNRLYWYRQTLGQGPEFLTYFQNEAQLEKSRLLSDRFSAERPKGSFSTLEIQRTEQGDSAMYLCASSLGLSNEQFFGPGTRLTVL.

V usage is TRBV7-9 and J usage is TRBJ2-7; D is possibly TRBD1 (6 bases). Deletions cut 6 bases from V and 6 bases from J, with 12 bases between. The V gene's germline CDR1 is SEHNR and CDR2 FQNEAQ (reference sequence). The CDR3 loop spans 12 amino acids. This chain's CDR3 is CASRGDISEQYF. The CDR3 nucleotides read TGTGCCAGCAGAGGGGACATTAGCGAGCAGTACTTC.

The gene calls are TRBV3-1 and TRBJ2-6, with a tentative D call TRBD2 (6 bases). Between the trimmed V and J ends, which lost 5 bases and 1 base, there was a span of 9 bases. This CDR3 comprises 15 residues. Germline V lookup: CDR1 LGHDT, CDR2 YNNKEL (reference sequence). This CDR3 is CASSIGGSGANVLTF. CDR3 nucleotide sequence: TGTGCCAGCAGCATCGGGGGTTCTGGGGCCAACGTCCTGACTTTC.

This clonotype was found a few times. J is TRBJ2-1 and V is TRBV6-5; D not certain. V was clipped by 8 bases and J by 3 bases, with 8 bases between them. The CDR3 totals 12 residues. CDR1 and CDR2 from the germline V gene are MNHEY and SVGAGI. Here the CDR3 DNA reads TGTGCCAGCTGGTCAGGCTACAATGAGCAGTTCTTC. This sequence encodes CASWSGYNEQFF.

This clonotype has at least ten counts. This rearrangement joins TRBV24-1 to TRBJ2-2; D call uncertain. V lost 4 bases, J lost 2 bases, and 4 bases lay in between. CDR3 length: 13 amino acids. Per germline, CDR1 KGHDR and CDR2 SFDVKD. The CDR3 loop reads CATSEGNTGELFF. CDR3 nucleotide sequence: TGTGCCACCAGTGAGGGCAACACCGGGGAGCTGTTTTTT.

This clonotype has more than one count but fewer than ten. The rearrangement joins TRBV10-3 to TRBJ2-3, with 9 bases that match TRBD1. Germline V CDR1 and CDR2: ENHRY, SYGVKD. The CDR3 extends over 14 amino acids. V gave up 6 bases and J gave up 3 bases; unmatched junction bases: 4. The CDR3: CAIRGQGGTDTQYF. CDR3 coding DNA: TGTGCCATCAGGGGACAGGGTGGAACAGATACGCAGTATTTT.

This sequence joins TRBV7-9 and TRBJ1-1; maybe TRBD1 (5 bases). There are 15 residues in the CDR3. The germline V and J ends were trimmed by 5 bases and 7 bases, with 20 bases remaining between them. CDR1 and CDR2 from the germline V gene are SEHNR and FQNEAQ (reference sequence). The CDR3 loop is CASSLGNRWDVEAFF. CDR3 in DNA: TGTGCCAGCAGCCTTGGCAACCGGTGGGACGTTGAAGCTTTCTTT.

This clonotype was detected a few times. The chain has TRBV15 and TRBJ2-7, with D perhaps matching TRBD1 (6 bases). The CDR3 spans 12 residues. Looked up from germline, CDR1 is LNHNV and CDR2 is YYDKDF (reference sequence). V shed 5 bases and J shed 12 bases, with 17 bases lying between them. CDR3 sequence (DNA): TGTGCCACCAGCCTCCGGTTGGGGGCGGGGTACTTC. Its protein is CATSLRLGAGYF.

The V call is TRBV18, the J call TRBJ1-6; TRBD1 is a possible D gene (5 bases). Germline CDR1 KGHSH, CDR2 LQKENI. Trimming removed 2 bases from V and 8 bases from J, with 16 bases in between. The CDR3 contains 16 residues. The CDR3 here is CASSPNPGTIDSPLHF. For the CDR3, the DNA is TGTGCCAGCTCACCAAACCCCGGGACTATAGATTCACCCCTCCACTTT. The full variable domain, completed using reference TRBV18 and TRBJ1-6, is NAGVMQNPRHLVRRRGQEARLRCSPMKGHSHVYWYRQLPEEGLKFMVYLQKENIIDESGMPKERFSAEFPKEGPSILRIQQVVRGDSAAYFCASSPNPGTIDSPLHFGNGTRLTVT.

In this sample, this clonotype turned up many times. The genes are TRBV7-2 and TRBJ1-5; weak D call: TRBD1 (6 bases). Germline values: CDR1 SGHTA, CDR2 FQGNSA. The CDR3 is 14 amino acids. Trimming took 1 base from V and 5 from J, leaving 9 bases between them. CDR3 protein: CASSLVEGDQPQHF. In DNA form, the CDR3 reads TGTGCCAGCAGCTTAGTTGAGGGGGATCAGCCCCAGCATTTT.